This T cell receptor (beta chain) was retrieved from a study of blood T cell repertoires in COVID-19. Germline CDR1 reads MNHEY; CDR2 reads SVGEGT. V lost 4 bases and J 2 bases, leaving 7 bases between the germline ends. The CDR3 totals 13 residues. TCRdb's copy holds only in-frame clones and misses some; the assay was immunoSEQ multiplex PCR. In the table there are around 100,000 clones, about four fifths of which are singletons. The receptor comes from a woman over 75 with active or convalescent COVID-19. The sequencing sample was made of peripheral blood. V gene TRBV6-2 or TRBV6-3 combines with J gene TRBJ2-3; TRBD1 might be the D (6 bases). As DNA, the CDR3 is TGTGCCAGCAGTTCAGGGGACACAGATACGCAGTATTTT. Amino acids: CASSSGDTDTQYF.